One and the same sample provided the 26 T cell receptor beta chains below, sequenced in a study of T cell repertoires in cytomegalovirus infection. Each CDR3 protein is one row after TCRdb ran MiXCR on the reads. The sample lists more than 150,000 distinct CDR3 sequences; roughly 19% were seen once. The specimen sequenced was PBMCs. These receptors were taken from a human donor in good health (CMV status not recorded). Some clones in this sample may be carry-over from other donors' samples.

In this sample, this clonotype turned up a few times. The V call is TRBV7-2, the J call TRBJ1-4; no firm D call. Trimming shortened V by 1 base and J by 7 bases, and 10 bases separated the two germline ends. The CDR3 covers 14 residues. In germline, CDR1 is SGHTA, CDR2 FQGNSA. The CDR3 here is CASSLDGRGEKLFF. The CDR3 DNA reads as TGTGCCAGCAGCTTAGATGGGAGAGGTGAAAAACTGTTTTTT.

The chain joins TRBV5-6 to TRBJ1-5; TRBD1 aligns across 9 bases. The CDR3 runs 15 residues. The trim removed 3 bases at V and 4 bases at J, leaving 5 bases unmatched. Germline V gene data show CDR1 as SGHDT and CDR2 as YYEEEE. For the CDR3, the DNA is TGTGCCAGCAGCTCCTGGGGGACAGGGAATCAGCCCCAGCATTTT. Translated, it gives CASSSWGTGNQPQHF.

This clonotype was detected ten times or more. The rearrangement joins TRBV7-6 to TRBJ2-2; 7 nucleotides match TRBD1. Germline CDR1 SGHVS, CDR2 FNYEAQ. V was clipped by 5 bases and J by 7 bases; unmatched bases: 4. This CDR3 is built from 13 residues. The CDR3 reads CASSPRQGGELFF. In DNA, the CDR3 is TGTGCCAGCAGCCCCCGACAGGGCGGGGAGCTGTTTTTT.

This clonotype appeared a few times. A junction boundary mismatches the germline segment, possibly from a read error. This rearrangement joins TRBV7-9 to TRBJ2-7, with a weak D call TRBD1 (6 bases). Looked up from germline, CDR1 is SEHNR and CDR2 is FQNEAQ (reference sequence). The CDR3 length is 13 residues. The CDR3 region is CASSPETGYLNGF. The CDR3 DNA follows: TGTGCCAGCAGTCCGGAGACAGGTTACCTCAACGGCTTC.

This clonotype appeared a few times. CDR3 sequence: CASSDSVRGLKAYNEQFF. As DNA, the CDR3 is TGTGCCAGCAGTGACTCGGTAAGGGGACTAAAAGCCTACAATGAGCAGTTCTTC. The chain links TRBV6-4 to TRBJ2-1; 7 positions agree with TRBD2. Trimming removed 0 bases from V and 2 bases from J; junction bases left unmatched: 10. This CDR3 contains 18 residues. The germline gives CDR1 MRHNA, CDR2 SNTAGT.

The table lists this clonotype with a few counts. V and J are TRBV6-1 and TRBJ2-6, with TRBD1 matching 10 bases. This CDR3 has 18 amino acids. The germline CDR1 and CDR2 sequences are MNHNS and SASEGT. V lost 5 bases to trimming and J lost 2 bases; unmatched junction nucleotides: 9. CDR3: CASSSPKTGGTGANVLTF. The DNA for the CDR3 is TGTGCCAGCAGTTCCCCAAAGACAGGGGGCACTGGGGCCAACGTCCTGACTTTC.

This clonotype appeared many times. The chain uses TRBV5-4 and TRBJ2-1; the D gene is possibly TRBD2 (6 bases). V lost 4 bases and J 8 bases, leaving 16 bases between the germline ends. This CDR3 has 14 amino acids. Germline V CDR1 and CDR2: SGHNT, YYREEE (reference sequence). CDR3 amino acids: CASSPRAGFDEQFF. DNA for the CDR3: TGTGCCAGCAGCCCCCGGGCGGGATTCGATGAGCAGTTCTTC.

This clonotype was seen repeatedly, ten times or more. The V call is TRBV7-8, the J call TRBJ2-3; 13 nucleotides align to TRBD2. V trimming: 6 bases; J trimming: 2 bases; junction bases outside the gene matches: 14. Per the germline V gene, CDR1 is SGHVS and CDR2 is FQNEAQ. This CDR3 is built from 19 residues. Here the CDR3 DNA reads TGTGCCAGCAGTCTCCCGGCACTAGCGGGAGGGCGCCCCACAGATACGCAGTATTTT. Its translation: CASSLPALAGGRPTDTQYF.

The chain couples TRBV2 to TRBJ2-7; D gene uncertain. This CDR3 has 12 amino acids. Trimming took 2 bases from V and 5 from J, leaving 7 bases between them. From germline, CDR1 is SNHLY and CDR2 FYNNEI. The chain's CDR3 is CASSERVNEQYF. The CDR3 coding sequence is TGTGCCAGCAGTGAACGGGTCAACGAGCAGTACTTC.

This clonotype was recorded many times. V usage is TRBV7-9 and J usage is TRBJ1-2, with 9 positions matching TRBD1. The junction had 7 bases not matched to a gene; V was cut back by 4 bases and J by 1 base. The CDR3 runs to 16 residues. Germline V gene sequence: CDR1 SEHNR, CDR2 FQNEAQ (reference sequence). CDR3 sequence reads: CASSSPGQGHNYGYTF. CDR3 nucleotides: TGTGCCAGCAGCTCGCCGGGACAGGGCCATAACTATGGCTACACCTTC. Drawing the rest from reference TRBV7-9 and TRBJ1-2, the complete variable domain is DTGVSQNPRHKITKRGQNVTFRCDPISEHNRLYWYRQTLGQGPEFLTYFQNEAQLEKSRLLSDRFSAERPKGSFSTLEIQRTEQGDSAMYLCASSSPGQGHNYGYTFGSGTRLTVV.

V and J are TRBV25-1 and TRBJ2-7, with 11 bases matching TRBD2. In germline, CDR1 is MGHDK, CDR2 SYGVNS. The V gene end was trimmed by 6 bases and the J gene end by 0 bases; junction bases not matched to a gene: 7. The CDR3 has 16 amino acids. For the CDR3, the DNA is TGTGCCAGCAGCGGACTAGCGGGTAATCCCTCCTACGAGCAGTACTTC. Translation: CASSGLAGNPSYEQYF.

The sample holds a few counts of this clonotype. V and J are TRBV6-2 or TRBV6-3 and TRBJ2-1; 13 nucleotides agree with TRBD2. This CDR3 has 14 amino acids. The V gene's germline CDR1 is MNHEY and CDR2 SVGEGT. V shed 8 bases, J shed 5 bases, and the junction held 3 bases outside the gene matches. CDR3 amino acids: CASYTSGRDNEQFF. CDR3 nucleotides: TGTGCCAGCTATACTAGCGGGAGGGACAATGAGCAGTTCTTC.

The V gene is TRBV5-1, the J gene TRBJ2-7, with D possibly being TRBD1 (7 bases). V lost 3 bases to trimming and J lost 2 bases, with 15 bases between them. The germline V gene has CDR1 SGHRS and CDR2 YFSETQ. The CDR3 runs to 15 residues. The CDR3 is CASSWGDSKTYEQYF. Here the CDR3 DNA reads TGCGCCAGCAGCTGGGGGGACAGTAAAACCTACGAGCAGTACTTC.

The chain has TRBV28 and TRBJ2-5, with a tentative D call TRBD2 (7 bases). Looked up from germline, CDR1 is MDHEN and CDR2 is SYDVKM. V was trimmed by 5 bases and J by 7 bases, leaving 11 bases between them. CDR3 length: 12 residues. The CDR3 loop reads CASSLGGGTQYF. Written as DNA, the CDR3 is TGTGCCAGCAGTCTAGGGGGGGGGACCCAGTACTTC.

V usage is TRBV2 and J usage is TRBJ2-7; 7 bases are a match to TRBD1. The germline V gene has CDR1 SNHLY and CDR2 FYNNEI. CDR3 length: 14 amino acids. Losses at the gene ends were 2 bases for V and 2 bases for J; bases not matched to a gene: 3. CDR3 nucleotides: TGTGCCAGCAGTGAAACAGGGGCCACCTACGAGCAGTACTTC. Protein: CASSETGATYEQYF.

Only one count was recorded for this clonotype. The V call is TRBV29-1, the J call TRBJ1-2; 7 bases match TRBD1. The CDR3 loop spans 12 amino acids. Trimming removed 7 bases from V and 2 bases from J; junction bases left unmatched: 4. Germline lookup yields CDR1 SQVTM and CDR2 ANQGSEA. For the CDR3, the DNA is TGCAGCGCCGGGGGACAGAACTATGGCTACACCTTC. This translates into CSAGGQNYGYTF.

The chain links TRBV5-5 to TRBJ2-3; D could derive from TRBD1 or TRBD2 (5 bases each). V lost 5 bases and J lost 0, with 16 bases in between. The germline V gene has CDR1 SGHKS and CDR2 YYEKEE (reference sequence). CDR3 length equals 16 residues. CDR3 residues: CASSHWDGASTDTQYF. CDR3 DNA: TGTGCCAGCAGTCATTGGGACGGCGCTAGCACAGATACGCAGTATTTT.

This clonotype was detected a few times. The chain joins TRBV29-1 to TRBJ2-5; D is unclear. The CDR3 totals 12 residues. The V end lost 6 bases, the J end lost 5 bases, and 13 bases lay between the germline ends. The germline V gene encodes CDR1 SQVTM and CDR2 ANQGSEA. The CDR3 here is CSVALLGETQYF. The CDR3 coding sequence is TGCAGCGTCGCCCTCCTTGGCGAGACCCAGTACTTC.

This clonotype appeared many times. This chain uses TRBV7-2 with TRBJ2-6, with a tentative D call TRBD1 (5 bases). CDR1 is SGHTA and CDR2 is FQGNSA in the germline V gene. The CDR3 runs 14 residues. V lost 5 bases, J lost 3 bases, and 8 bases lay in between. Here the CDR3 reads CASSPRVGANVLTF. The CDR3 bases are TGTGCCAGCAGCCCCAGGGTTGGGGCCAACGTCCTGACTTTC.

The chain recombines TRBV12-3 or TRBV12-4 with TRBJ2-1, with TRBD2 matching 7 bases. The CDR3 is 14 residues long. V shed 6 bases, J shed 8 bases, and the junction held 10 bases outside the gene matches. This CDR3 reads CASRSGGGFYEQFF. CDR3 sequence (DNA): TGTGCCAGCAGAAGTGGCGGGGGATTCTATGAGCAGTTCTTC.

The chain couples TRBV7-9 to TRBJ1-2, with D maybe TRBD1 (6 bases). There are 14 residues in the CDR3. V was pared by 3 bases and J by 4 bases, with 12 bases between. Germline CDR1 SEHNR, CDR2 FQNEAQ (reference sequence). CDR3 amino acids: CASSFGTQVYGYTF. The CDR3 nucleotides are TGTGCCAGCAGCTTCGGGACACAGGTCTATGGCTACACCTTC.

The chain is built from TRBV10-3 and TRBJ1-5; D is unresolved. Germline lookup yields CDR1 ENHRY and CDR2 SYGVKD. The ends were cut back, 3 bases at V and 3 bases at J, with 6 bases in the middle. The length of the CDR3 is 13 residues. This CDR3 reads CAISEQSNQPQHF. In DNA, the CDR3 is TGTGCCATCAGTGAACAGTCCAATCAGCCCCAGCATTTT.

The chain carries TRBV29-1 and TRBJ2-2; D is perhaps TRBD1 (6 bases). With 4 bases removed from V and 7 bases from J, the gap between germline ends came to 16 bases. The CDR3 sequence is 14 residues long. Germline lookup yields CDR1 SQVTM and CDR2 ANQGSEA. CDR3 residues: CSVAGLGAGGELFF. In nucleotides, the CDR3 is TGCAGCGTTGCGGGTTTGGGGGCCGGCGGGGAGCTGTTTTTT.

This clonotype was recorded a few times. V is TRBV6-2 or TRBV6-3 and J is TRBJ2-7; perhaps TRBD1 as D (5 bases). Germline V gene sequence: CDR1 MNHEY, CDR2 SVGEGT. There are 14 residues in the CDR3. The germline V and J ends were trimmed by 3 bases and 1 base, with 10 bases remaining between them. As DNA, the CDR3 is TGTGCCAGCAGTTATGGGGCTACATCCTACGAGCAGTACTTC. This encodes CASSYGATSYEQYF.

This clonotype was detected a few times. The CDR3 reads CASSSDNRGLPGVYEQYF. DNA for the CDR3: TGTGCCAGCAGCTCTGATAACCGGGGACTCCCTGGGGTGTACGAGCAGTACTTC. The V gene is TRBV7-6, the J gene TRBJ2-7; the D gene is possibly TRBD2 (6 bases). The CDR3 is 18 residues long. The germline V gene encodes CDR1 SGHVS and CDR2 FNYEAQ. Trimming stripped 4 bases from V and 4 bases from J, with 26 bases between.

This chain connects TRBV7-3 to TRBJ1-1; 7 bases are a match to TRBD1. CDR3 length: 17 residues. Germline-derived CDR1 and CDR2 are SGHTA and FQGTGA. The J segment lost 3 bases and the V segment lost 4 bases, leaving 14 bases of the junction unmatched. CDR3 bases: TGTGCCAGCAGCTGGCGACAGGGAGGAAACATGGACACTGAAGCTTTCTTT. This encodes CASSWRQGGNMDTEAFF. The full variable domain, its missing parts supplied by reference TRBV7-3 and TRBJ1-1, is GAGVSQTPSNKVTEKGKYVELRCDPISGHTALYWYRQSLGQGPEFLIYFQGTGAADDSGLPNDRFFAVRPEGSVSTLKIQRTERGDSAVYLCASSWRQGGNMDTEAFFGQGTRLTVV.